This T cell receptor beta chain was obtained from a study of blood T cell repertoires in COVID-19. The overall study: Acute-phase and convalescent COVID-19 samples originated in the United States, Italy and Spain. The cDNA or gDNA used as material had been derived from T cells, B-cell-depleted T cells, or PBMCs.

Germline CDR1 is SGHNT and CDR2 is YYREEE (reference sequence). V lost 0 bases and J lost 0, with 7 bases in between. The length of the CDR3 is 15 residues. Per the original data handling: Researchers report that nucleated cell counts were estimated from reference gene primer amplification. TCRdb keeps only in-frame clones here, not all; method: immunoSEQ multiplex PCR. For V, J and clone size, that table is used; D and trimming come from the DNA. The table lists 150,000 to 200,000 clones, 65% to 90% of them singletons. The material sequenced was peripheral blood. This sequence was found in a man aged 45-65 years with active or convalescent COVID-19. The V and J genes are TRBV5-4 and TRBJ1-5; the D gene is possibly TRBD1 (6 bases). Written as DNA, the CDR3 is TGTGCCAGCAGCTTGGGACAGGATAGCAATCAGCCCCAGCATTTT. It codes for CASSLGQDSNQPQHF.